This record concerns one T cell receptor (beta chain) sequence. What it recognizes is unknown. The data were taken from a study of blood T cells in healthy people across ages. Study as a whole: Through template switching, about one barcoded beta molecule was captured per two T cells, as measured in model experiments.

The study, taken as a whole, reports: Naive CD4+ cell counts and diversity both ran higher in long-lived than in aged donors.

CDR1 and CDR2 from the germline V gene are MDHEN and SYDVKM. The CDR3 is made up of 14 amino acids. Trimming removed 10 bases from V and 3 bases from J, with 18 bases in between. A second about 7 to 12 cycle PCR used barcoded and J-beta primers. Every sample gave at least 3 million paired-end reads containing CDR3. TCRdb re-analysed the 5' RACE reads in MiXCR, keeping a single row per CDR3 protein. The sample yields around 800,000 distinct CDR3 sequences, about 42% seen once. The clonotype comes from a man in his 60s in good health. The chain carries TRBV28 and TRBJ1-1; a weak D match, TRBD1 (5 bases). The sample taken for sequencing was blood. CDR3 sequence (DNA): TGTGCCACCGGGGGTGGGCCTCGGGACACTGAAGCTTTCTTT. Its translation is CATGGGPRDTEAFF.